Each of the 26 T cell receptor beta chains below was sequenced from the same sample in a study of cytomegalovirus exposure and HLA in healthy donors (dated by TCRdb to 2016 to 2017). The library was made by the immunoSEQ multiplex PCR assay. The multiplex PCR relied on a mix of 60 forward primers for TCR Vbeta segments and 13 reverse primers for TCR Jbeta segments. Drawn from immuneACCESS, this table holds only the in-frame rearrangements with V and J called that TCRdb kept. Clones are partly lost; checked studies trace under half to an unresolved V gene and leave the rest unexplained. The sample table holds some 190,000 clones, of which 80% to 90% were seen once. 1% to 1.5% of the sample is held by the ten biggest clonotypes. The sample comprised PBMCs. Source of these receptors: a man aged 25-40 years in good health and CMV-seronegative.

The CDR3 reads CASSFAGQNTEAFF. For the CDR3, the DNA is TGTGCCAGCAGTTTTGCAGGGCAGAACACTGAAGCTTTCTTT. The chain employs TRBV28 and TRBJ1-1; perhaps TRBD1 as D (5 bases). Germline loops: CDR1 MDHEN, CDR2 SYDVKM. This CDR3 is built from 14 residues. V lost 3 bases, J lost 1 base, and 9 bases lay in between.

This chain joins TRBV6-5 and TRBJ2-5; D gene ambiguous. From germline, CDR1 is MNHEY and CDR2 SVGAGI. V was trimmed by 5 bases and J by 4 bases, leaving 8 bases between them. The CDR3 totals 12 residues. The CDR3 loop is CASSRSRETQYF. CDR3 bases: TGTGCCAGCAGTCGATCCAGAGAGACCCAGTACTTC.

This rearrangement joins TRBV6-5 to TRBJ2-1, with 7 bases matching TRBD2. J was trimmed by 14 bases and V by 2 bases; bases with no gene match: 3. The CDR3 covers 11 residues. Germline-derived CDR1 and CDR2 are MNHEY and SVGAGI. The CDR3 DNA reads as TGTGCCAGCAGTTACGGGGGGGAGAAGTTCTTC. It yields the protein CASSYGGEKFF.

The chain joins TRBV7-2 to TRBJ2-1; no definite D call. This CDR3 contains 16 residues. Trimming left V 5 bases short and J 4 bases short, with 18 bases between. Germline V gene sequence: CDR1 SGHTA, CDR2 FQGNSA. CDR3 sequence: CASSPFMAAGYNEQFF. The CDR3 DNA follows: TGTGCCAGCAGCCCCTTCATGGCTGCAGGTTACAATGAGCAGTTCTTC.

V gene TRBV18 combines with J gene TRBJ2-2; 14 bases agree with TRBD2. CDR1 and CDR2 from the germline V gene are KGHSH and LQKENI. The CDR3 is made up of 16 amino acids. The J segment lost 7 bases and the V segment lost 4 bases, leaving 5 bases of the junction unmatched. The CDR3 loop is CASSQGTSGSGGELFF. The CDR3 region has the DNA TGTGCCAGCTCACAAGGGACTAGCGGGAGCGGCGGGGAGCTGTTTTTT.

V gene TRBV18 combines with J gene TRBJ2-1; 8 positions agree with TRBD2. CDR1 is KGHSH and CDR2 is LQKENI in the germline V gene. The CDR3 is made up of 16 amino acids. The ends lost 6 bases at V and 8 bases at J; junction bases unmatched: 15. The CDR3 loop is CASSPRGAGGADEQFF. The CDR3 DNA reads as TGTGCCAGCTCTCCCAGGGGAGCCGGGGGGGCCGATGAGCAGTTCTTC. The full variable domain, with the rest looked up from reference TRBV18 and TRBJ2-1, is NAGVMQNPRHLVRRRGQEARLRCSPMKGHSHVYWYRQLPEEGLKFMVYLQKENIIDESGMPKERFSAEFPKEGPSILRIQQVVRGDSAAYFCASSPRGAGGADEQFFGPGTRLTVL.

This clone was counted a few times. This chain links TRBV2 with TRBJ1-2; TRBD1 matches at 7 bases. The ends lost 1 base at V and 7 bases at J; junction bases unmatched: 6. Germline loops: CDR1 SNHLY, CDR2 FYNNEI. The CDR3 covers 14 residues. CDR3 in amino acids: CASSEVDRASGYTF. For the CDR3, the DNA is TGTGCCAGCAGTGAAGTCGACAGGGCAAGTGGCTACACCTTC.

The V gene is TRBV11-2, the J gene TRBJ2-3; 7 nucleotides agree with TRBD1. Per germline, CDR1 SGHAT and CDR2 FQNNGV. The length of the CDR3 is 15 residues. The junction had 11 bases not matched to a gene; V was cut back by 6 bases and J by 5 bases. CDR3 sequence (DNA): TGTGCCAGCAGTCCAACCGGGACAGTTTTAGATACGCAGTATTTT. Its protein is CASSPTGTVLDTQYF.

The chain combines TRBV19 with TRBJ2-5, with D tentatively TRBD2 (7 bases). The CDR3 has 15 amino acids. Deletions cut 10 bases from V and 2 bases from J, with 20 bases between. Germline loops: CDR1 LNHDA, CDR2 SQIVND (reference sequence). CDR3 loop: CATRGSGRGQETQYF. The DNA for the CDR3 is TGTGCCACCAGGGGATCTGGGAGGGGACAAGAGACCCAGTACTTC.

This sequence joins TRBV4-2 and TRBJ1-2, with D maybe TRBD1 (6 bases). Deletions cut 0 bases from V and 5 bases from J, with 16 bases between. Germline-derived CDR1 and CDR2 are LGHNA and YNFKEQ. This CDR3 is built from 16 residues. CDR3 DNA: TGTGCCAGCAGCCAAGACCGGACAGCCAGTGCTTATGGCTACACCTTC. As protein: CASSQDRTASAYGYTF.

In nucleotides, the CDR3 is TGTGCCAGCAGCTTAGCCTCCTGGCCTAGCGGGGCCCAAGAGACCCAGTACTTC. This encodes CASSLASWPSGAQETQYF. The chain employs TRBV7-9 and TRBJ2-5; 9 bases are a match to TRBD2. The CDR3 has 18 residues. V shed 0 bases and J 1 base; nucleotides not matched to a gene: 9. The germline gives CDR1 SEHNR, CDR2 FQNEAQ (reference sequence).

The V and J genes are TRBV5-4 and TRBJ2-2; 9 bases map to TRBD2. V was pared by 4 bases and J by 7 bases, with 5 bases of the junction left unmatched. The CDR3 runs to 14 residues. Germline values: CDR1 SGHNT, CDR2 YYREEE (reference sequence). CDR3 sequence reads: CASSRGGGNGELFF. As DNA, the CDR3 is TGTGCCAGCAGCCGCGGGGGGGGGAACGGGGAGCTGTTTTTT.

The J gene is TRBJ2-7, the V gene TRBV6-7, with TRBD2 matching 10 bases. TRBV6-7 is designated an ORF whose function remains uncertain. The CDR3 sequence is 20 residues long. V lost 8 bases and J lost 4; bases outside the gene matches: 26. Here the CDR3 reads CASLAGDFTVGIIGDYEQYF. CDR3 DNA: TGTGCCAGCCTAGCGGGAGATTTTACGGTCGGGATTATTGGTGATTACGAGCAGTACTTC.

The chain carries TRBV6-1 and TRBJ2-7, with 11 positions matching TRBD2. Looked up from germline, CDR1 is MNHNS and CDR2 is SASEGT. The CDR3 runs 14 residues. V gave up 8 bases and J gave up 6 bases; unmatched junction bases: 9. The CDR3 here is CASLVAGGPGEQYF. Written as DNA, the CDR3 is TGTGCCAGCTTAGTAGCGGGAGGGCCGGGCGAGCAGTACTTC.

The chain joins TRBV6-5 to TRBJ2-1, with 10 bases fitting TRBD1. The V segment lost 2 bases and the J segment 15 bases; nucleotides outside the gene matches: 10. Per germline, CDR1 MNHEY and CDR2 SVGAGI. CDR3 length: 14 residues. This chain's CDR3 is CASSYPRTGGSLFF. CDR3 DNA sequence: TGTGCCAGCAGTTACCCTAGGACAGGGGGGAGTCTGTTCTTC.

The genes are TRBV28 and TRBJ1-1; D uncertain. The CDR3 totals 17 residues. Trimming shortened V by 6 bases and J by 2 bases, and 22 bases separated the two germline ends. Germline V lookup: CDR1 MDHEN, CDR2 SYDVKM. CDR3 bases: TGTGCCAGCAGATCATCCCTCACAAATCAATTAAACACTGAAGCTTTCTTT. As protein: CASRSSLTNQLNTEAFF. The whole variable domain, filled in from reference TRBV28 and TRBJ1-1, reads DVKVTQSSRYLVKRTGEKVFLECVQDMDHENMFWYRQDPGLGLRLIYFSYDVKMKEKGDIPEGYSVSREKKERFSLILESASTNQTSMYLCASRSSLTNQLNTEAFFGQGTRLTVV.

The chain couples TRBV11-2 to TRBJ1-5; weak D call: TRBD1 (5 bases). Trimming left V 1 base short and J 4 bases short, with 11 bases between. Germline V lookup: CDR1 SGHAT, CDR2 FQNNGV. The CDR3 totals 15 residues. CDR3 coding DNA: TGTGCCAGCAGCTTAGGGGGAAGGGGAAATCAGCCCCAGCATTTT. Protein sequence: CASSLGGRGNQPQHF.

The chain carries TRBV5-6 and TRBJ1-3, with TRBD1 matching 8 bases. Germline CDR1 is SGHDT and CDR2 is YYEEEE. V lost 5 bases and J lost 4; bases outside the gene matches: 5. The CDR3 consists of 14 residues. The CDR3 reads CASSLQGAGNTIYF. For the CDR3, the DNA is TGTGCCAGCAGTTTGCAGGGGGCCGGAAACACCATATATTTT.

The chain couples TRBV13 to TRBJ2-3; the match to TRBD2 covers 9 bases. The CDR3 spans 16 residues. Germline CDR1 reads PRHDT; CDR2 reads FYEKMQ (reference sequence). The ends lost 6 bases at V and 4 bases at J; junction bases unmatched: 11. CDR3 DNA: TGTGCCAGCAGACAACTGGCGGGGGGGCCGGCAGATACGCAGTATTTT. It translates to CASRQLAGGPADTQYF.

The CDR3 is CASSYRQLTMNTEAFF. The CDR3 DNA sequence: TGTGCCAGCAGTTATAGACAGCTGACGATGAACACTGAAGCTTTCTTT. The chain uses TRBV6-5 and TRBJ1-1; the D gene is possibly TRBD1 (5 bases). The CDR3 totals 16 residues. Germline V gives CDR1 MNHEY, CDR2 SVGAGI. Trimming removed 3 bases at V and 0 bases at J, with 14 bases between.

This clone was seen only once. The chain couples TRBV5-1 to TRBJ2-2, with 11 bases aligning to TRBD2. Unmatched junction bases numbered 0, after V lost 1 base and J lost 4 bases. This CDR3 spans 15 amino acids. In germline, CDR1 is SGHRS, CDR2 YFSETQ. CDR3 region: CASSLTSGGTGELFF. For the CDR3, the DNA is TGCGCCAGCAGCTTGACTAGCGGGGGCACCGGGGAGCTGTTTTTT.

This sequence joins TRBV7-9 and TRBJ2-2; no firm D call. CDR1 SEHNR and CDR2 FQNEAQ come from the germline V gene (reference sequence). CDR3 size: 16 residues. V lost 5 bases, J lost 0 bases, and 13 bases lay in between. In nucleotides, the CDR3 is TGTGCCAGCAGCCCTCCAGTATCACCGAACACCGGGGAGCTGTTTTTT. Amino acid sequence: CASSPPVSPNTGELFF.

This chain uses TRBV18 with TRBJ2-5, with a tentative D call TRBD1 (6 bases). Germline CDR1 KGHSH, CDR2 LQKENI. The V gene lost 6 bases and the J gene lost 1 base, with 9 bases spanning the gap. CDR3 length: 13 residues. The CDR3 region has the DNA TGTGCCAGCTCGGACAGTCTCCAAGAGACCCAGTACTTC. Protein: CASSDSLQETQYF.

V and J are TRBV5-1 and TRBJ1-1; weak D call: TRBD1 (5 bases). With 3 bases removed from V and 4 bases from J, the gap between germline ends came to 13 bases. The CDR3 consists of 14 residues. Germline V gene data show CDR1 as SGHRS and CDR2 as YFSETQ. CDR3 amino acids: CASSSPEGATEAFF. CDR3 nucleotides: TGCGCCAGCAGCTCCCCCGAAGGGGCCACTGAAGCTTTCTTT.

This clone was picked up a small number of times. This rearrangement joins TRBV28 to TRBJ1-1; 7 nucleotides align to TRBD1. Germline lookup yields CDR1 MDHEN and CDR2 SYDVKM. This CDR3 contains 17 residues. The trim removed 3 bases at V and 2 bases at J, leaving 12 bases unmatched. The CDR3 coding sequence is TGTGCCAGCAGTTTGGCGGCACAGGGGAGTCGAAACACTGAAGCTTTCTTT. Encoded protein: CASSLAAQGSRNTEAFF.

This clone was detected only once. A read error may account for a junction end that differs from germline. The chain couples TRBV28 to TRBJ2-5; 7 bases align to TRBD2. This CDR3 comprises 16 residues. The germline CDR1 and CDR2 sequences are MDHEN and SYDVKM. The CDR3 DNA sequence: TGTGCCGGCAGTTCGGGACTACCCCTGGGCGTTGAGACCCAGTACTTC. Translation: CAGSSGLPLGVETQYF. Combining the CDR3 with reference TRBV28 and TRBJ2-5 gives the whole variable domain DVKVTQSSRYLVKRTGEKVFLECVQDMDHENMFWYRQDPGLGLRLIYFSYDVKMKEKGDIPEGYSVSREKKERFSLILESASTNQTSMYLCAGSSGLPLGVETQYFGPGTRLLVL.